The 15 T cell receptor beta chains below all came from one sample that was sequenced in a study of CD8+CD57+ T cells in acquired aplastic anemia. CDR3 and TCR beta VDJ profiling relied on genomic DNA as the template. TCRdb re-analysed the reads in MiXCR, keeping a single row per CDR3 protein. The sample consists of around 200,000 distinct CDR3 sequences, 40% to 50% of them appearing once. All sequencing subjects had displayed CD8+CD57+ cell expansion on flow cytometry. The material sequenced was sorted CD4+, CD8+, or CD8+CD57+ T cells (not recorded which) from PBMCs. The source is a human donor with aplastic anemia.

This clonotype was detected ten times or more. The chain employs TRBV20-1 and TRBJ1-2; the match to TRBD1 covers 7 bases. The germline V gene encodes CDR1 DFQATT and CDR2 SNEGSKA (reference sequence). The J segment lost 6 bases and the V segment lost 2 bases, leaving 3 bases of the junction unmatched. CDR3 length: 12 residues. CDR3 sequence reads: CSARQGEHGYTF. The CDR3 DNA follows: TGCAGTGCTAGACAGGGGGAGCATGGCTACACCTTC.

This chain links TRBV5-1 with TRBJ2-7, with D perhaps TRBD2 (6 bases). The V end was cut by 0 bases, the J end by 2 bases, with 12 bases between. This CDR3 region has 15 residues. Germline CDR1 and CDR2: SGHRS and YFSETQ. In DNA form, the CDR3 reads TGCGCCAGCAGCTTGGTCGCGGGGTTCCCCTACGAGCAGTACTTC. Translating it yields CASSLVAGFPYEQYF.

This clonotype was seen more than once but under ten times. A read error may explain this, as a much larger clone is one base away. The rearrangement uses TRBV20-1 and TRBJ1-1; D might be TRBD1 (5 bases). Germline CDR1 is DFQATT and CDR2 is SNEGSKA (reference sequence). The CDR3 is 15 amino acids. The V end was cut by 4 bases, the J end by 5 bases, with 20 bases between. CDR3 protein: CSATPPDIGDTEAFF. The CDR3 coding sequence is TGCAGTGCTACCCCGCCCGACATAGGGGATACTGAAGCTTTCTTT.

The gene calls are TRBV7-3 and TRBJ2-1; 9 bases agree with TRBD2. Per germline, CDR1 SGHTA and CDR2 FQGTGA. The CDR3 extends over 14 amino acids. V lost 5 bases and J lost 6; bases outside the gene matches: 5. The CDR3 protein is CASSPTSGANEQFF. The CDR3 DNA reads TGTGCCAGCAGCCCGACTAGCGGAGCCAATGAGCAGTTCTTC.

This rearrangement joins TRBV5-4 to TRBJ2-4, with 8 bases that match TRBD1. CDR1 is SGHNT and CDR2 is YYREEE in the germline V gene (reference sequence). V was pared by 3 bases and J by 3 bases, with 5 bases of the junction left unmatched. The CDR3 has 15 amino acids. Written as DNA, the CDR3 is TGTGCCAGCAGCTCCTCCAGGGGGCTCAAAAACATTCAGTACTTC. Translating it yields CASSSSRGLKNIQYF.

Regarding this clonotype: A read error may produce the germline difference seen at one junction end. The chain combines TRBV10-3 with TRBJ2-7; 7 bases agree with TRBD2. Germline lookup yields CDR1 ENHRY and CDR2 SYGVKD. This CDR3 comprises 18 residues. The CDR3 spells CAVTEAPRTSHRVYEQYF. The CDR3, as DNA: TGCGCCGTCACCGAAGCACCCCGGACTAGTCATCGGGTTTACGAGCAGTACTTC.

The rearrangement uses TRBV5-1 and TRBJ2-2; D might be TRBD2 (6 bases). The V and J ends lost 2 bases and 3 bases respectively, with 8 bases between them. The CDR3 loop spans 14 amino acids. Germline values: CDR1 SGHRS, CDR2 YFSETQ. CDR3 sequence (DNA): TGCGCCAGCAGCTTCAGGAGGGACACCGGGGAGCTGTTTTTT. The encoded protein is CASSFRRDTGELFF.

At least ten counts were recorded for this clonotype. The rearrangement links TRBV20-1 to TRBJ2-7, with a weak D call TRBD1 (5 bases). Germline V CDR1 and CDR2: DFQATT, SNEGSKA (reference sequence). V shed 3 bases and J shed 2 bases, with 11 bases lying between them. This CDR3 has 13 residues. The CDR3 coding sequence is TGCAGTGCTAGCCATCCACAGGCCTACGAGCAGTACTTC. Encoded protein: CSASHPQAYEQYF.

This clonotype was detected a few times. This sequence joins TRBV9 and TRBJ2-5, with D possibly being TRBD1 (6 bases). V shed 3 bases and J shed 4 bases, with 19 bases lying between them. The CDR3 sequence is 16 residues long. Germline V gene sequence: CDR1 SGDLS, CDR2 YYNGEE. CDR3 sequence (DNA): TGTGCCAGCAGCGGATGGGGAGAACAGGGAAGAGAGACCCAGTACTTC. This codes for CASSGWGEQGRETQYF. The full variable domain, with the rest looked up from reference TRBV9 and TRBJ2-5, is DSGVTQTPKHLITATGQRVTLRCSPRSGDLSVYWYQQSLDQGLQFLIQYYNGEERAKGNILERFSAQQFPDLHSELNLSSLELGDSALYFCASSGWGEQGRETQYFGPGTRLLVL.

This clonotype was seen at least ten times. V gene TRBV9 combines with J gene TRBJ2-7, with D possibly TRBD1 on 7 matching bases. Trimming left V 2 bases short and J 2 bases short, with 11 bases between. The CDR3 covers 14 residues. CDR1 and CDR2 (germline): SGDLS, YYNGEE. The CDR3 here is CASSVDREAYEQYF. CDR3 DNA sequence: TGTGCCAGCAGCGTTGACAGGGAGGCCTACGAGCAGTACTTC. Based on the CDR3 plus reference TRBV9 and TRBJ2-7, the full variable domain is DSGVTQTPKHLITATGQRVTLRCSPRSGDLSVYWYQQSLDQGLQFLIQYYNGEERAKGNILERFSAQQFPDLHSELNLSSLELGDSALYFCASSVDREAYEQYFGPGTRLTVT.

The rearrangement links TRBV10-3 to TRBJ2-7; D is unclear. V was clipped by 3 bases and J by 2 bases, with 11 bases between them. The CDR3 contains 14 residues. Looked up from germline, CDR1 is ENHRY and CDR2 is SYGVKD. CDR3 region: CAISDIKPTYEQYF. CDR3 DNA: TGTGCCATCAGTGATATAAAGCCAACCTACGAGCAGTACTTC.

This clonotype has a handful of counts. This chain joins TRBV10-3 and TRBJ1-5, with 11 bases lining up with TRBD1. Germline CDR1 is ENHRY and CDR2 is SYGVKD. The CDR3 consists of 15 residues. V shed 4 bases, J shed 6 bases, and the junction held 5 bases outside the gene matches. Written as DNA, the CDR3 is TGTGCCATCAGTGGGACAGGGGGCGCGGGTCAGCCCCAGCATTTT. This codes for CAISGTGGAGQPQHF.

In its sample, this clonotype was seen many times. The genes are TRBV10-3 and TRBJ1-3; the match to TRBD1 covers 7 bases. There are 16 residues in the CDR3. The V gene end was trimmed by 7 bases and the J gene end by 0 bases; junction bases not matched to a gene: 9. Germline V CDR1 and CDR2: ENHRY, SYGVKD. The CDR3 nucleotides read TGTGCCATCACCGAGGGACAGTGGAGCTCTGGAAACACCATATATTTT. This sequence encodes CAITEGQWSSGNTIYF.

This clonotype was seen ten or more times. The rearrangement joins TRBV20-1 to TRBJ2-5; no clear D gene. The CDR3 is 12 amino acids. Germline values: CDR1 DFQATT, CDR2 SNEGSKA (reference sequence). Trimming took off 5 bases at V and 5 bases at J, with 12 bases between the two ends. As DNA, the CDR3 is TGCAGTGCTGAATACATTGGTGAGACCCAGTACTTC. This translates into CSAEYIGETQYF.

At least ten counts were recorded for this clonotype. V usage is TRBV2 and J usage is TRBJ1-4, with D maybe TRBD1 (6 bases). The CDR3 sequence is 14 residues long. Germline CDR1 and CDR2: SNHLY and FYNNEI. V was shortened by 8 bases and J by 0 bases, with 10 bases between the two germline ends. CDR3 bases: TGTGCCAGCCGTACAGGGTCAACTAATGAAAAACTGTTTTTT. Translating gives CASRTGSTNEKLFF.